One sample yielded the 27 T cell receptor beta chains listed below, sequenced in a study of T cell changes during pregnancy in multiple sclerosis. Sequencing was performed with immunoSEQ multiplex PCR; in TCRdb, only in-frame clones are kept and a portion is missing. Among roughly 100,000 clones listed, 75% to 95% were seen once. The sequenced sample was peripheral blood, obtained in the second trimester of pregnancy. The receptors shown here come from a female donor with multiple sclerosis, enrolled in a pregnancy study.

V and J are TRBV29-1 and TRBJ2-4; 12 nucleotides agree with TRBD1. Germline values: CDR1 SQVTM, CDR2 ANQGSEA. V was pared by 5 bases and J by 8 bases, with 10 bases of the junction left unmatched. This CDR3 has 15 amino acids. The CDR3 loop is CSVRSGTGGLHIQYF. DNA for the CDR3: TGCAGCGTTAGATCCGGGACAGGGGGCTTACACATTCAGTACTTC.

The chain links TRBV6-6 to TRBJ2-7; D uncertain. CDR3 length: 14 amino acids. Trimming removed 6 bases at V and 1 base at J, with 13 bases between. CDR1 and CDR2 from the germline V gene are MNHNY and SVGAGI (reference sequence). The CDR3 reads CASSLAVPSYEQYF. CDR3 bases: TGTGCCAGCAGCTTGGCGGTGCCGTCCTACGAGCAGTACTTC.

This sequence joins TRBV27 and TRBJ2-1, with a tentative D call TRBD1 (5 bases). Trimming cost V 3 bases and J 4 bases, with 16 bases left between them. There are 16 residues in the CDR3. Per the germline V gene, CDR1 is MNHEY and CDR2 is SMNVEV (reference sequence). CDR3 region: CASSLYQGLFYNEQFF. Here the CDR3 DNA reads TGTGCCAGCAGTTTGTACCAGGGTTTGTTTTACAATGAGCAGTTCTTC.

The CDR3 reads CASSLGDTPYEQYF. The CDR3 region has the DNA TGTGCCAGCAGTTTAGGGGACACCCCCTACGAGCAGTACTTC. The chain employs TRBV27 and TRBJ2-7, with a weak D call TRBD1 (6 bases). The CDR3 spans 14 residues. The V end lost 2 bases, the J end lost 2 bases, and 10 bases lay between the germline ends. Germline CDR1 MNHEY, CDR2 SMNVEV (reference sequence).

The CDR3 spells CASNRLADLGSSYNEQFF. In DNA form, the CDR3 reads TGTGCCAGCAATAGACTAGCGGACCTAGGGAGCTCCTACAATGAGCAGTTCTTC. This sequence joins TRBV28 and TRBJ2-1, with TRBD2 matching 9 bases. With V trimmed by 7 bases and J by 0 bases, 13 bases remained unmatched. The germline CDR1 and CDR2 sequences are MDHEN and SYDVKM. The CDR3 runs 18 residues.

This clone appeared a single time. V and J are TRBV7-2 and TRBJ2-5; 12 bases line up with TRBD2. This CDR3 spans 16 amino acids. The germline CDR1 and CDR2 sequences are SGHTA and FQGNSA. J was trimmed by 4 bases and V by 5 bases; bases with no gene match: 8. CDR3 amino acids: CASSLKLGLAGETQYF. The CDR3 DNA is TGTGCCAGCAGCCTAAAATTGGGACTAGCGGGAGAGACCCAGTACTTC.

V usage is TRBV9 and J usage is TRBJ2-1, with 7 bases fitting TRBD2. Germline V lookup: CDR1 SGDLS, CDR2 YYNGEE. V shed 3 bases and J 8 bases; nucleotides not matched to a gene: 8. This CDR3 comprises 14 residues. The CDR3 bases are TGTGCCAGCAGCGCTGAGACTAGCATCGATGAGCAGTTCTTC. Its protein is CASSAETSIDEQFF.

The V and J genes are TRBV6-1 and TRBJ1-5, with D maybe TRBD1 (5 bases). Trimming shortened V by 3 bases and J by 2 bases, and 11 bases separated the two germline ends. Germline V gives CDR1 MNHNS, CDR2 SASEGT. CDR3 length equals 15 residues. The CDR3: CASSDGRGGNQPQHF. CDR3 DNA: TGTGCCAGCAGTGATGGGAGGGGCGGCAATCAGCCCCAGCATTTT.

CDR3 loop: CSVGTGGRYEQYF. For the CDR3, the DNA is TGCAGCGTCGGGACAGGGGGCCGCTACGAGCAGTACTTC. The V and J genes are TRBV29-1 and TRBJ2-7; 12 bases agree with TRBD1. The CDR3 has 13 residues. The ends lost 6 bases at V and 3 bases at J; junction bases unmatched: 3. Germline V gives CDR1 SQVTM, CDR2 ANQGSEA.

In its sample, this clone was seen once. The chain employs TRBV27 and TRBJ2-1; 11 nucleotides match TRBD1. The CDR3 has 15 residues. V dropped 7 bases and J dropped 7; count of bases not matched to a gene: 9. Germline V gives CDR1 MNHEY, CDR2 SMNVEV (reference sequence). The CDR3 bases are TGTGCCAGCAACCGTCCCGGACAGGGGGCAAATGAGCAGTTCTTC. Translated, it gives CASNRPGQGANEQFF.

This chain joins TRBV6-1 and TRBJ2-1; the D gene is possibly TRBD2 (5 bases). The CDR3 loop spans 16 amino acids. The germline V gene encodes CDR1 MNHNS and CDR2 SASEGT. Trimming took off 2 bases at V and 8 bases at J, with 19 bases between the two ends. Here the CDR3 DNA reads TGTGCCAGCAGTGAATTTGAGACTACCGGGTCAGATGAGCAGTTCTTC. Translation: CASSEFETTGSDEQFF.

V usage is TRBV15 and J usage is TRBJ1-2; 8 positions match TRBD1. The CDR3 runs 15 residues. Trimming took 2 bases from V and 8 from J; bases not matched to a gene: 10. Germline V gene data show CDR1 as LNHNV and CDR2 as YYDKDF (reference sequence). CDR3 sequence: CATSRFSDRDSGYTF. The CDR3, as DNA: TGTGCCACCAGCAGATTTTCGGACAGGGACAGCGGCTACACCTTC.

The chain joins TRBV5-1 to TRBJ2-2; 9 bases line up with TRBD1. The CDR3 has 16 amino acids. The germline V gene has CDR1 SGHRS and CDR2 YFSETQ. V gave up 4 bases and J gave up 2 bases; unmatched junction bases: 6. The CDR3 region has the DNA TGCGCCAGCAGCCCTGGACAGGGGACCAACACCGGGGAGCTGTTTTTT. Its protein is CASSPGQGTNTGELFF.

This chain connects TRBV29-1 to TRBJ2-1, with 12 nucleotides matching TRBD2. Germline V gives CDR1 SQVTM, CDR2 ANQGSEA. The trim removed 4 bases at V and 0 bases at J, leaving 1 base unmatched. CDR3 length equals 15 residues. Written as DNA, the CDR3 is TGCAGCGTTGGGGGACTAGCGGGCTCCTACAATGAGCAGTTCTTC. Protein: CSVGGLAGSYNEQFF.

The chain carries TRBV28 and TRBJ2-7; the D gene is possibly TRBD2 (5 bases). V lost 5 bases, J lost 3 bases, and 14 bases lay in between. The germline V gene encodes CDR1 MDHEN and CDR2 SYDVKM. The CDR3 has 14 amino acids. CDR3 DNA: TGTGCCAGCAGTCCCGGACGGGGTTTCTACGAGCAGTACTTC. Protein: CASSPGRGFYEQYF.

V and J are TRBV28 and TRBJ1-5, with D unresolved. V lost 5 bases and J 0 bases, leaving 14 bases between the germline ends. Germline lookup yields CDR1 MDHEN and CDR2 SYDVKM. This CDR3 comprises 16 residues. CDR3 DNA sequence: TGTGCCAGCAGTCCCACTAAGAAAAATAGCAATCAGCCCCAGCATTTT. Its protein is CASSPTKKNSNQPQHF.

The rearrangement links TRBV2 to TRBJ2-1; D remains ambiguous. Trimming left V 0 bases short and J 4 bases short, with 16 bases between. Looked up from germline, CDR1 is SNHLY and CDR2 is FYNNEI. CDR3 length: 17 residues. This CDR3 is CASSEAVGRQIYNEQFF. CDR3 nucleotide sequence: TGTGCCAGCAGTGAAGCAGTAGGCAGGCAGATTTACAATGAGCAGTTCTTC.

The chain combines TRBV11-2 with TRBJ2-7; possibly TRBD2 for D (5 bases). Germline CDR1 is SGHAT and CDR2 is FQNNGV. CDR3 size: 16 residues. V lost 1 base to trimming and J lost 3 bases, with 16 bases between them. CDR3 bases: TGTGCCAGCAGCTTAGGGTGGGCCGAAGGAGGCTACGAGCAGTACTTC. Protein sequence: CASSLGWAEGGYEQYF.

This chain links TRBV5-1 with TRBJ2-7, with TRBD2 matching 14 bases. CDR1 and CDR2 from the germline V gene are SGHRS and YFSETQ. Trimming at V came to 0 bases and at J to 1 base, leaving 6 bases not matched to a gene. This CDR3 is built from 18 residues. The CDR3 nucleotides read TGCGCCAGCAGCTTGGGCTTGGGACTAGCGGGAGATTCCTACGAGCAGTACTTC. Translating it yields CASSLGLGLAGDSYEQYF. Using reference TRBV5-1 and TRBJ2-7 for the parts outside the CDR3, the full variable domain is KAGVTQTPRYLIKTRGQQVTLSCSPISGHRSVSWYQQTPGQGLQFLFEYFSETQRNKGNFPGRFSGRQFSNSRSEMNVSTLELGDSALYLCASSLGLGLAGDSYEQYFGPGTRLTVT.

V is TRBV15 and J is TRBJ2-7; 9 bases agree with TRBD2. Germline values: CDR1 LNHNV, CDR2 YYDKDF (reference sequence). The CDR3 is made up of 15 amino acids. Trimming took 3 bases from V and 4 from J; bases not matched to a gene: 7. CDR3 residues: CATSRDLAGAYEQYF. The DNA for the CDR3 is TGTGCCACCAGCAGGGACTTAGCGGGAGCTTACGAGCAGTACTTC.

The rearrangement joins TRBV29-1 to TRBJ2-3, with TRBD1 as a possible D gene (5 bases). V was clipped by 3 bases and J by 2 bases, with 6 bases between them. Per germline, CDR1 SQVTM and CDR2 ANQGSEA. The CDR3 is 12 residues long. The CDR3 here is CSVDRDTDTQYF. Here the CDR3 DNA reads TGCAGCGTTGACAGGGACACAGATACGCAGTATTTT.

The chain combines TRBV27 with TRBJ1-1; D is unresolved. The V and J ends lost 3 bases and 0 bases respectively, with 14 bases between them. The V gene's germline CDR1 is MNHEY and CDR2 SMNVEV (reference sequence). The CDR3 loop spans 16 amino acids. As DNA, the CDR3 is TGTGCCAGCAGTTTTTCCGGACTAAGCCTGAACACTGAAGCTTTCTTT. Its protein is CASSFSGLSLNTEAFF.

As concerns this clone: The junction differs from germline at one of its ends, possibly a read error. The chain has TRBV11-2 and TRBJ2-7; the D is unclear. The V gene's germline CDR1 is SGHAT and CDR2 FQNNGV. This CDR3 spans 12 amino acids. The CDR3 nucleotides are TGTGCCAGCAGCTCCTCGCCAGGCACTCAATTCTTC. It is translated as CASSSSPGTQFF.

The J gene is TRBJ2-2, the V gene TRBV5-1; TRBD1 might be the D (6 bases). The V gene lost 2 bases and the J gene lost 0 bases, with 8 bases spanning the gap. The CDR3 consists of 15 residues. Germline-derived CDR1 and CDR2 are SGHRS and YFSETQ. The CDR3 here is CASSFGQPNTGELFF. CDR3 coding DNA: TGCGCCAGCAGCTTCGGACAGCCGAACACCGGGGAGCTGTTTTTT.

This chain connects TRBV28 to TRBJ1-1; D is unclear. The ends were cut back, 5 bases at V and 6 bases at J, with 16 bases in the middle. The CDR3 extends over 14 amino acids. Germline CDR1 MDHEN, CDR2 SYDVKM. For the CDR3, the DNA is TGTGCCAGCAGTCTCTCTTTAGGGAGGGCTGAAGCTTTCTTT. As protein: CASSLSLGRAEAFF. Complete variable domain (other parts from reference TRBV28 and TRBJ1-1): DVKVTQSSRYLVKRTGEKVFLECVQDMDHENMFWYRQDPGLGLRLIYFSYDVKMKEKGDIPEGYSVSREKKERFSLILESASTNQTSMYLCASSLSLGRAEAFFGQGTRLTVV.

The chain uses TRBV5-1 and TRBJ2-7; 8 bases line up with TRBD1. The CDR3 totals 14 residues. The V gene end was trimmed by 0 bases and the J gene end by 4 bases; junction bases not matched to a gene: 3. The germline V gene has CDR1 SGHRS and CDR2 YFSETQ. As DNA, the CDR3 is TGCGCCAGCAGCTTGGAGGGACAGGTTTACGAGCAGTACTTC. This translates into CASSLEGQVYEQYF.

This chain uses TRBV29-1 with TRBJ2-1, with D unresolved. The length of the CDR3 is 15 residues. Trimming left V 4 bases short and J 0 bases short, with 13 bases between. Germline V gives CDR1 SQVTM, CDR2 ANQGSEA. In DNA, the CDR3 is TGCAGCGTTGCACATGGTCTCAGCTCCTACAATGAGCAGTTCTTC. Translated, it gives CSVAHGLSSYNEQFF.